This T cell receptor beta chain was profiled in a study of T cell repertoires in cytomegalovirus infection. Across the study: CMV epitopes, recently identified HLA-C-restricted and well-studied HLA-B-restricted, were used. Carrying CMV and the relevant HLA type showed in public TCR beta signatures. Study conclusions and caveats: Summed public TCR beta family frequency identified CMV carriers bearing the relevant HLA. Clonotypes of TCR beta that were HLA-C-restricted and CMV-specific dominated the ex vivo response.

CDR1 SGHVS and CDR2 FNYEAQ come from the germline V gene. This CDR3 is 14 amino acids long. Trimming cost V 5 bases and J 6 bases, with 13 bases left between them. TCRdb redid the calling of the reads with MiXCR, one entry per CDR3 protein. The sample has 900,000 to 950,000 distinct CDR3 sequences, around 30% seen once. This clonotype has just a few counts. No antigen is known for it. This sequence was found in a human donor in good health (CMV status not recorded). Some clones in this sample may be carry-over from other donors' samples. This chain links TRBV7-6 with TRBJ1-4, with D tentatively TRBD1 (5 bases). Sequencing was performed on cultured CD8+ T cells from PBMCs, taken from culture after CMV antigen stimulation. CDR3 nucleotide sequence: TGTGCCAGCAGCACCCAGGGCTTGTATGAAAAACTGTTTTTT. Translation: CASSTQGLYEKLFF.